The source of this T cell receptor beta chain is a study of T cell repertoires in cytomegalovirus infection. Across the whole study: Public signatures in TCR beta pointed to CMV infection and matching HLA type. Points from the study as a whole: HLA-C-restricted CMV clonotypes gave the most frequent clonotype in two of eight donors.

This clonotype was observed a few times. Its antigen is still unknown. This CDR3 region has 16 residues. Trimming pared 4 bases from V and 5 bases from J, leaving 20 bases between. Germline V gene data show CDR1 as SEHNR and CDR2 as FQNEAQ (reference sequence). MiXCR was run by TCRdb on the reads, yielding one entry per CDR3 protein. The data contain about 740,000 distinct CDR3 sequences, roughly 36% of them seen just once; the ten biggest clones take up 2.5% to 3%. This TCR came from a human donor in good health (CMV status not recorded). Some clones in this sample may be carry-over from other donors' samples. The V and J genes are TRBV7-9 and TRBJ2-5, with D maybe TRBD2 (6 bases). Material for sequencing was PBMCs. The CDR3 loop reads CASSSRGTSLGETQYF. The CDR3 DNA sequence: TGTGCCAGCAGCTCCCGGGGGACCTCTCTGGGGGAGACCCAGTACTTC.